This is a list of T cell receptor beta chains from one sample in a study of neurological immune-mediated disorders. In TCRdb, the 5' RACE reads were re-called with MiXCR into one record per CDR3 protein. The sample has 40,000 to 60,000 distinct CDR3 sequences, roughly 13% seen once. The sequenced sample was PBMCs. All receptors derive from a male donor with HTLV-1-associated myelopathy (HAM/TSP). The CDR3 runs from the conserved cysteine through the conserved F or W. The D gene is left open where the match is weak. Size tells how often a clone was seen (once, few, many) or the class of an expanded clone, and some rows leave it out.

J: TRBJ2-7; size: many; V: TRBV20-1; D: NA; DNA: TGCAGTGCTAGTCCAGGGCCATCCTACGAGCAGTACTTC; CDR3: CSASPGPSYEQYF
J: TRBJ1-5; size: many; V: TRBV5-1; D: NA; DNA: TGCGCCAGCAGCTTGGTCGCCGGAGGGCAGCCCCAGCATTTT; CDR3: CASSLVAGGQPQHF
J: TRBJ1-5; size: many; V: TRBV2; D: TRBD1; DNA: TGTGCCAGCAGGGGGGACAGTAAGAATCAGCCCCAGCATTTT; CDR3: CASRGDSKNQPQHF
J: TRBJ2-2; size: many; V: TRBV20-1; D: TRBD1; DNA: TGCAGTGCTCCCCTGGACAGGGGGCGTGACGGGGAGCTGTTTTTT; CDR3: CSAPLDRGRDGELFF
J: TRBJ2-5; size: many; V: TRBV28; D: TRBD1; DNA: TGTGCCAGCTCCTCGTCCGGGACAGGGGCGGGGGAGACCCAGTACTTC; CDR3: CASSSSGTGAGETQYF
J: TRBJ2-5; size: many; V: TRBV9; D: NA; DNA: TGTGCCAGCAGCCCGCCGGGCTCAAGCGGGGAGACCCAGTACTTC; CDR3: CASSPPGSSGETQYF
J: TRBJ2-2; size: many; V: TRBV24-1; D: NA; DNA: TGTGCCACCAGTTTCCCGAACACCGGGGAGCTGTTTTTT; CDR3: CATSFPNTGELFF
J: TRBJ2-7; size: many; V: TRBV5-1; D: TRBD1; DNA: TGCGCCAGCAGCTTATTTAGGGCAGGGGGCTCGGACGAGCAGTACTTC; CDR3: CASSLFRAGGSDEQYF
J: TRBJ2-5; size: many; V: TRBV5-1; D: NA; DNA: TGCGCCAGCAGCTTGGGCTACCAAGAGACCCAGTACTTC; CDR3: CASSLGYQETQYF
J: TRBJ2-1; size: NA; V: TRBV5-6; D: TRBD1; DNA: TGTGCCAGCAGCCCCGGGGCAGGGGGCCCTAATGAGCAGATCTTC; CDR3: CASSPGAGGPNEQIF
J: TRBJ2-1; size: many; V: TRBV7-2; D: NA; DNA: TGTGCCAGCAGCTTAGGGGTCGGATTCTCCTACAATGAGCAGTTCTTC; CDR3: CASSLGVGFSYNEQFF
J: TRBJ1-5; size: many; V: TRBV20-1; D: TRBD1; DNA: TGCAGTGCTGTGGATGGGACAGGGCCCCAGCATTTT; CDR3: CSAVDGTGPQHF
J: TRBJ2-4; size: many; V: TRBV5-1; D: NA; DNA: TGCGCCAGCAGCTTATTTATTCCGGGCGAAGCCAAAAACATTCAGTACTTC; CDR3: CASSLFIPGEAKNIQYF
J: TRBJ1-1; size: many; V: TRBV7-7; D: NA; DNA: TGTGCCAGCAGCATAGCCGTCGACACTGAAGCTTTCTTT; CDR3: CASSIAVDTEAFF
J: TRBJ1-4; size: many; V: TRBV4-2; D: NA; DNA: TGTGCCAGCAGCCAAGATTCGATTGGGAGTAGTGAAAAACTGTTTTTT; CDR3: CASSQDSIGSSEKLFF
J: TRBJ1-1; size: NA; V: TRBV11-2; D: NA; DNA: TGTGCCAGCAGCTTAGGAGCTGGGACAAGGAACACTGAAGCTTTCTTT; CDR3: CASSLGAGTRNTEAFF
J: TRBJ1-6; size: many; V: TRBV7-9; D: NA; DNA: TGTGCCAGCAGCCCAGCTACCTCGGGGGCTTGGAATTCACCCCTCCACTTT; CDR3: CASSPATSGAWNSPLHF
J: TRBJ2-1; size: many; V: TRBV5-5; D: NA; DNA: TGTGCCAGCAGCTTGGAAGACAGGTCCTACAATGAGCAGTTCTTC; CDR3: CASSLEDRSYNEQFF
J: TRBJ1-6; size: many; V: TRBV7-8; D: NA; DNA: TGTGCCAGCAGCTTGACAGGAGGTTCACCCCTCCACTTT; CDR3: CASSLTGGSPLHF
J: TRBJ1-2; size: many; V: TRBV29-1; D: NA; DNA: TGCAGCGTTGTGGCTGGTCTCCCAATGGGGGATGAAGGCTACACCTTC; CDR3: CSVVAGLPMGDEGYTF
J: TRBJ2-1; size: many; V: TRBV7-2; D: TRBD1; DNA: TGTGCCAGCAGCTCCAGACAGGGTGGAAATGAGCAGTTCTTC; CDR3: CASSSRQGGNEQFF
J: TRBJ1-2; size: many; V: TRBV5-6; D: NA; DNA: TGTGCCAGCAGCACTTTGACAGACACCAACTATGGCTACACCTTC; CDR3: CASSTLTDTNYGYTF
J: TRBJ2-7; size: many; V: TRBV20-1; D: NA; DNA: TGCAGTGCTAGAGATCTGTGGAACGGGACGACCTACGAGCAGTACTTC; CDR3: CSARDLWNGTTYEQYF
J: TRBJ1-5; size: few; V: TRBV6-5; D: NA; DNA: TGTGCCAGCAGTTACCTGGGATCGGGTCAGCCCCAGCATTTT; CDR3: CASSYLGSGQPQHF
J: TRBJ2-5; size: many; V: TRBV28; D: NA; DNA: TGTGCCAGCAGTTTATCACAGGGAGGAGAGACCCAGTACTTC; CDR3: CASSLSQGGETQYF
J: TRBJ2-4; size: many; V: TRBV20-1; D: NA; DNA: TGCAGTGCTAGAGATATCGCCGGTCCCTCCCGAAACATTCAGTACTTC; CDR3: CSARDIAGPSRNIQYF
J: TRBJ2-3; size: many; V: TRBV7-6; D: TRBD2; DNA: TGTGCCAGCAGCTTAATGGCGGGGGCAGATACGCAGTATTTT; CDR3: CASSLMAGADTQYF
J: TRBJ2-1; size: many; V: TRBV5-1; D: TRBD2; DNA: TGCGCCAGCAGCTTAACTAGCGGGGGGCCGCCTCGCAGTTCGGAGCAGTTCTTC; CDR3: CASSLTSGGPPRSSEQFF
J: TRBJ1-1; size: many; V: TRBV29-1; D: NA; DNA: TGCAGCGCCGAACGGTGGGGGAACACTGAAGCTTTCTTT; CDR3: CSAERWGNTEAFF
J: TRBJ2-3; size: many; V: TRBV6-2/TRBV6-3; D: NA; DNA: TGTGCCAGCAGTTGGGGACTGCGCACAGCTAGCACAGATACGCAGTATTTT; CDR3: CASSWGLRTASTDTQYF
J: TRBJ2-2; size: many; V: TRBV20-1; D: NA; DNA: TGCAGTGCCCCTGGTGGGGCCGGGGAGCTGTTTTTT; CDR3: CSAPGGAGELFF
J: TRBJ2-1; size: many; V: TRBV5-1; D: TRBD1; DNA: TGCGCCAGCAGCTTCTCCGGGACAGGGGCTTACAATGAGCAGTTCTTC; CDR3: CASSFSGTGAYNEQFF
J: TRBJ1-3; size: many; V: TRBV10-3; D: NA; DNA: TGTGCCATCAGGCCGGACACAAGCTCTGGAAACACCATATATTTT; CDR3: CAIRPDTSSGNTIYF
J: TRBJ2-5; size: many; V: TRBV7-2; D: NA; DNA: TGTGCCAGCAGCTTAGACGGAACTGTGAAGACCCAGTACTTC; CDR3: CASSLDGTVKTQYF
J: TRBJ2-3; size: many; V: TRBV12-3/TRBV12-4; D: NA; DNA: TGTGCCAGCAGTCGGGACGCCTCTACGCAGTATTTT; CDR3: CASSRDASTQYF
J: TRBJ2-5; size: many; V: TRBV6-5; D: NA; DNA: TGTGCCAGCAGACAACTATCGGGGTCGGTAGAGACCCAGTACTTC; CDR3: CASRQLSGSVETQYF
J: TRBJ1-1; size: many; V: TRBV12-3/TRBV12-4; D: NA; DNA: TGTGCCAGCAGTATGTACAGGGAAGGGGACACTGAAGCTTTCTTT; CDR3: CASSMYREGDTEAFF
J: TRBJ1-2; size: many; V: TRBV5-5; D: NA; DNA: TGTGCCAGCAGCTTGCTTTTGGGACAACCGTATGGCTACACCTTC; CDR3: CASSLLLGQPYGYTF
J: TRBJ1-5; size: NA; V: TRBV20-1; D: NA; DNA: TGCAGTGCTAGAGTCAGACCTGATCAGCCCCAGCATTTT; CDR3: CSARVRPDQPQHF
J: TRBJ1-3; size: NA; V: TRBV11-1; D: NA; DNA: TGTTCTAGCAGCTTACCCAGGGGTCCGTCTGGAAACACCATATATTTT; CDR3: CSSSLPRGPSGNTIYF
J: TRBJ2-2; size: many; V: TRBV5-6; D: NA; DNA: TGTGCCAGCAGCTTGAATTCCGGGAACGTGGCCGGGGAGCTGTTTTTT; CDR3: CASSLNSGNVAGELFF
J: TRBJ1-6; size: many; V: TRBV20-1; D: NA; DNA: TGCAGTGCTAGAGTACCAGGGAGGAATTCACCCCTCCACTTT; CDR3: CSARVPGRNSPLHF
J: TRBJ1-5; size: many; V: TRBV28; D: TRBD1; DNA: TGTGCCAGCAGTTTCCCCGGACAGGGAGGGGCTCAGCCCCAGCATTTT; CDR3: CASSFPGQGGAQPQHF
J: TRBJ1-2; size: many; V: TRBV27; D: NA; DNA: TGTGCCAGCAGTTTATCGGGGGACTATGGCTACACCTTC; CDR3: CASSLSGDYGYTF
J: TRBJ1-3; size: once; V: TRBV30; D: TRBD1; DNA: TGTGCCTGGAGTACTGGGACAGCTGGAAACACCATATATTTT; CDR3: CAWSTGTAGNTIYF
J: TRBJ2-7; size: many; V: TRBV5-5; D: NA; DNA: TGTGCCAGCAGCTTGCCCGGACAGCCCTACGAGCAGTACTTC; CDR3: CASSLPGQPYEQYF
J: TRBJ2-7; size: NA; V: TRBV6-6; D: NA; DNA: TGTGCCAGCAGTTATATCTACGAGCAGTACTTC; CDR3: CASSYIYEQYF
J: TRBJ2-7; size: many; V: TRBV3-1; D: TRBD1; DNA: TGTGCCAGCAGCCGAACCCGACAGGGACCTATATACGAGCAGTACTTC; CDR3: CASSRTRQGPIYEQYF
J: TRBJ2-7; size: many; V: TRBV5-1; D: NA; DNA: TGCGCCAGCAGCTTGGAAGGGAGCTACGAGCAGTACTTC; CDR3: CASSLEGSYEQYF
J: TRBJ1-2; size: many; V: TRBV20-1; D: TRBD1; DNA: TGCAGTGCCGCGGGACAGAATAACTATGGCTACACCTTC; CDR3: CSAAGQNNYGYTF
J: TRBJ2-5; size: many; V: TRBV29-1; D: TRBD2; DNA: TGCAGCGGCCGGACGGGGGGGAGGGAGACCCAGTACTTC; CDR3: CSGRTGGRETQYF
J: TRBJ1-6; size: many; V: TRBV5-6; D: NA; DNA: TGTGCCAGCAATGACAGTCCTGGGAATTCACCCCTCCACTTT; CDR3: CASNDSPGNSPLHF